This TCR beta chain was captured in a study of OX40 agonist ivuxolimab in advanced cancers. The protocol was immunoSEQ multiplex PCR, while the TCRdb copy is restricted to in-frame clones and leaves out a portion. The data hold under 80,000 clones, with 87% observed a single time. Details on this clone: What it recognizes is unknown.

Broader study findings: Expanded clones were, on average, more numerous in CD8+ T cells than in CD4+.

Germline V gene sequence: CDR1 MDHEN, CDR2 SYDVKM. J gave up 3 bases and V 7 bases, and 4 bases lay outside the gene matches. This CDR3 has 14 residues. Material: CD4+ or CD8+ T cells sorted from blood, obtained in a trial of the OX40 agonist ivuxolimab. The J gene is TRBJ2-5, the V gene TRBV28, with TRBD2 identical over 11 bases. The sequence came from an adult with an advanced solid tumor such as melanoma, head and neck, liver or kidney cancer. CDR3 DNA sequence: TGTGCCAGCACCTGGGGACTAGCGGAAGAGACCCAGTACTTC. It yields the protein CASTWGLAEETQYF.